What follows are 20 T cell receptor beta chains derived from one specimen sequenced in a study of molecular identifiers for immune sequencing clone quantification. From the PCR reads, TCRdb called clonotypes with MiXCR, one entry per CDR3 protein. The sample records under 650,000 distinct CDR3 sequences, approximately 20% being singletons. The specimen was naive CD8+ T cells from blood, with Jurkat cell RNA spiked in. Subset given: FACS-sorted CD8+CD4-CCR7+CD45RA+ naive T cells. The receptors here all came from a human donor in good health. Some libraries in this study had Jurkat cell RNA spiked in.

This clonotype was seen repeatedly, ten times or more. CDR3 bases: TGCGCCAGCAGCTTTAGTTTGCAGGGCAAGATGAACACTGAAGCTTTCTTT. Encoded protein: CASSFSLQGKMNTEAFF. The gene calls are TRBV5-1 and TRBJ1-1, with D possibly matching TRBD1 (5 bases). The CDR3 is 17 amino acids. Looked up from germline, CDR1 is SGHRS and CDR2 is YFSETQ. Trimming shortened V by 2 bases and J by 0 bases, and 17 bases separated the two germline ends.

The table lists this clonotype with many counts. The genes are TRBV6-1 and TRBJ1-6; a possible D gene is TRBD1 (6 bases). The germline gives CDR1 MNHNS, CDR2 SASEGT. V was trimmed by 1 base and J by 4 bases, leaving 11 bases between them. The CDR3 covers 16 residues. CDR3 loop: CASSEVAGVYNSPLHF. The CDR3 coding sequence is TGTGCCAGCAGTGAAGTGGCAGGGGTGTATAATTCACCCCTCCACTTT.

Ten or more counts support this clonotype. This chain uses TRBV7-8 with TRBJ1-2; 7 bases align to TRBD1. V dropped 5 bases and J dropped 4; count of bases not matched to a gene: 4. The germline gives CDR1 SGHVS, CDR2 FQNEAQ. The CDR3 covers 13 residues. The CDR3 DNA reads as TGTGCCAGCAGCGAAGGGACAGCCTATGGCTACACCTTC. It translates to CASSEGTAYGYTF.

Concerning this clonotype itself: One end of the junction varies from germline; a read error may be responsible. CDR3 bases: TGTGCCAGCCGGGGCTCTGGGGCCAACGCCCTGACTTTC. Encoded protein: CASRGSGANALTF. The chain links TRBV27 to TRBJ2-6; possibly TRBD1 or TRBD2 for D (5 bases each). Germline CDR1 and CDR2: MNHEY and SMNVEV (reference sequence). This CDR3 is 13 amino acids long.

Comments on this clonotype: A much larger clone lies one base from this, so it may be a read error. This rearrangement joins TRBV27 to TRBJ2-5, with D perhaps matching TRBD2 (5 bases). The CDR3 totals 13 residues. CDR1 is MNHEY and CDR2 is SMNVEV in the germline V gene (reference sequence). CDR3 amino acids: CASSFRGREPQYF. The DNA for the CDR3 is TGTGCCAGCAGTTTCAGAGGGAGAGAGCCCCAGTACTTC.

The chain couples TRBV6-1 to TRBJ2-2; 8 bases map to TRBD1. CDR1 and CDR2 (germline): MNHNS, SASEGT. V lost 6 bases and J lost 4; bases outside the gene matches: 7. This CDR3 is built from 15 residues. The CDR3 is CASRDLTGATGELFF. CDR3 sequence (DNA): TGTGCCAGCAGAGACCTGACAGGGGCCACCGGGGAGCTGTTTTTT.

This clonotype was detected many times. The CDR3 nucleotides read TGTGCCAGCAGCCCAGGGGGACAGGGAGGAGAGACCCAGTACTTC. Protein product: CASSPGGQGGETQYF. The V call is TRBV9, the J call TRBJ2-5, with 9 positions matching TRBD1. This CDR3 is built from 15 residues. Germline V lookup: CDR1 SGDLS, CDR2 YYNGEE. V was clipped by 4 bases and J by 4 bases; unmatched bases: 8.

Comment on this clonotype: A single base separates this from a much larger clone, so it may be a read error. This chain joins TRBV5-8 and TRBJ1-4; weak D call: TRBD1 (5 bases). The CDR3 has 11 amino acids. Germline assignment: CDR1 SGHTS and CDR2 YDEGEE. CDR3 region: CAGSGDPKLFF. CDR3 nucleotides: TGTGCCGGCAGCGGGGACCCTAAACTGTTTTTT.

The gene calls are TRBV6-1 and TRBJ1-5, with 9 bases matching TRBD1. In germline, CDR1 is MNHNS, CDR2 SASEGT. The CDR3 is 17 amino acids. With V trimmed by 0 bases and J by 5 bases, 8 bases remained unmatched. DNA for the CDR3: TGTGCCAGCAGTGAAGCCACAGGGGGCGGAAGCGATCAGCCCCAGCATTTT. Amino acid sequence: CASSEATGGGSDQPQHF.

Ten or more counts support this clonotype. The CDR3 DNA is TGCGCCAGCAGCACGGGACAGGGATTCACTGAAGCTTTCTTT. It yields the protein CASSTGQGFTEAFF. The chain uses TRBV5-1 and TRBJ1-1, with 9 bases aligning to TRBD1. The CDR3 consists of 14 residues. CDR1 and CDR2 from the germline V gene are SGHRS and YFSETQ. Trimming cost V 4 bases and J 4 bases; bases outside gene matches: 5.

This clonotype showed up many times. A junction boundary mismatches the germline segment, possibly from a read error. V is TRBV7-2 and J is TRBJ1-1, with D unresolved. Germline CDR1 is SGHTA and CDR2 is FQGNSA. The CDR3 loop spans 11 amino acids. The CDR3 spells CASSLAWKAFF. The DNA of the CDR3 is TGTGCCAGCAGCCTAGCGTGGAAAGCTTTCTTT. The whole variable domain, remainder taken from reference TRBV7-2 and TRBJ1-1, is GAGVSQSPSNKVTEKGKDVELRCDPISGHTALYWYRQSLGQGLEFLIYFQGNSAPDKSGLPSDRFSAERTGGSVSTLTIQRTQQEDSAVYLCASSLAWKAFFGQGTRLTVV.

For this clonotype: This may arise from a read error, as a much more abundant clone is one base away. This chain connects TRBV5-1 to TRBJ2-7; D is possibly TRBD1 or TRBD2 (5 bases each). Germline V CDR1 and CDR2: SGHRS, YFSETQ. Trimming removed 7 bases from V and 5 bases from J, with 22 bases in between. The CDR3 has 15 residues. CDR3 nucleotides: TGCGCCAGCGGTTCCCCCGCGGCAGGGACGGACGAGCAGTACTTC. It translates to CASGSPAAGTDEQYF.

This clonotype occurred many times. This chain uses TRBV4-3 with TRBJ1-1; D might be TRBD1 (6 bases). V dropped 2 bases and J dropped 0 bases, with 16 bases sitting between them. CDR1 and CDR2 from the germline V gene are LGHNA and YSLEER. The CDR3 contains 17 residues. In nucleotides, the CDR3 is TGCGCCAGCAGCCAAACTAACAGGGTCGGGGTGAACACTGAAGCTTTCTTT. Translated, it gives CASSQTNRVGVNTEAFF.

This clonotype was observed many times. The chain employs TRBV6-1 and TRBJ2-3, with D perhaps given as TRBD1 or TRBD2 (5 bases each). The CDR3 loop spans 14 amino acids. From germline, CDR1 is MNHNS and CDR2 SASEGT. The germline V and J ends were trimmed by 5 bases and 2 bases, with 11 bases remaining between them. The CDR3 here is CASSLLGTTDTQYF. DNA of the CDR3: TGTGCCAGCAGTCTTCTGGGGACCACAGATACGCAGTATTTT.

This clonotype was picked up many times. V and J are TRBV5-8 and TRBJ2-3; weak D call: TRBD2 (6 bases). Germline values: CDR1 SGHTS, CDR2 YDEGEE. Trimming shortened V by 5 bases and J by 5 bases, and 18 bases separated the two germline ends. CDR3 length equals 15 residues. This CDR3 reads CASRGRRGDQDTQYF. The CDR3 nucleotides read TGTGCCAGCAGAGGGCGGAGGGGAGACCAAGATACGCAGTATTTT.

This clonotype was found many times. This sequence joins TRBV5-1 and TRBJ1-1; 10 bases fit TRBD1. Germline CDR1 and CDR2: SGHRS and YFSETQ. V dropped 3 bases and J dropped 0; count of bases not matched to a gene: 2. This CDR3 contains 15 residues. This CDR3 reads CASSWGQGMNTEAFF. For the CDR3, the DNA is TGCGCCAGCAGCTGGGGACAGGGGATGAACACTGAAGCTTTCTTT.

CDR3 nucleotides: TGCGCCAGCAGCCAAGATAGGAGTCGGCAGCCCGACTACACCTTC. This codes for CASSQDRSRQPDYTF. The chain uses TRBV4-3 and TRBJ1-2; D gene ambiguous. This CDR3 region has 15 residues. CDR1 LGHNA and CDR2 YSLEER come from the germline V gene. V dropped 0 bases and J dropped 10 bases, with 18 bases sitting between them.

Turning to this clonotype: A much bigger clone sits one base away, suggesting this may be a read error. This sequence joins TRBV7-2 and TRBJ1-5, with TRBD1 as a possible D gene (5 bases). Germline CDR1 reads SGHTA; CDR2 reads FQGNSA. The CDR3 contains 15 residues. In nucleotides, the CDR3 is TGTGCCGGCAGCTTAGCTGGGGACGGCAATCAGCCCCAGCATTTT. Amino acids: CAGSLAGDGNQPQHF.

As for this clonotype: A much larger clone sits a single nucleotide away, making a read error possible. The rearrangement uses TRBV28 and TRBJ2-7, with 13 bases identical to TRBD2. The CDR3 has 17 amino acids. After removal of 6 bases from V and 7 bases from J, the junction contained 15 bases not matched to a gene. In germline, CDR1 is MDHEN, CDR2 SYDVKM. The CDR3 DNA follows: TGTGCCAGCAGCCCGACTAGCGGGAGGACCCCTTCGGTTGAGCAGTACTTC. This codes for CASSPTSGRTPSVEQYF.

Worth noting for this clonotype: One base away lies a much larger clone, so this may be a sequencing read error. The chain uses TRBV27 and TRBJ1-1, with D unresolved. Germline values: CDR1 MNHEY, CDR2 SMNVEV (reference sequence). The V end lost 2 bases, the J end lost 6 bases, and 13 bases lay between the germline ends. The CDR3 totals 14 residues. The CDR3 DNA reads as TGTGCCAGCAGTTTAATGCCCGGGTTCCCTGAAGCTTTCTTT. Translating gives CASSLMPGFPEAFF.